The entry below describes one T cell receptor (beta chain). CDR3 size: 14 residues. Germline V lookup: CDR1 SGHRS, CDR2 YFSETQ. With 6 bases clipped from V and 4 bases from J, the junction kept 5 bases outside the gene matches. The data originate from a study of identifying expanded T cells in peripheral blood. Produced via immunoSEQ multiplex PCR; TCRdb's table is partial and in-frame only. The sample shows 81,000 or so clones, roughly 84% of them seen only once. This TCR derives from a person between 18 and 75 years old in good health. V gene TRBV5-1 combines with J gene TRBJ1-1, with 11 bases that match TRBD1. The sample consisted of blood. The CDR3 bases are TGCGCCAGCACGGCGGGACAGGGGGGCACTGAAGCTTTCTTT. The encoded protein is CASTAGQGGTEAFF.